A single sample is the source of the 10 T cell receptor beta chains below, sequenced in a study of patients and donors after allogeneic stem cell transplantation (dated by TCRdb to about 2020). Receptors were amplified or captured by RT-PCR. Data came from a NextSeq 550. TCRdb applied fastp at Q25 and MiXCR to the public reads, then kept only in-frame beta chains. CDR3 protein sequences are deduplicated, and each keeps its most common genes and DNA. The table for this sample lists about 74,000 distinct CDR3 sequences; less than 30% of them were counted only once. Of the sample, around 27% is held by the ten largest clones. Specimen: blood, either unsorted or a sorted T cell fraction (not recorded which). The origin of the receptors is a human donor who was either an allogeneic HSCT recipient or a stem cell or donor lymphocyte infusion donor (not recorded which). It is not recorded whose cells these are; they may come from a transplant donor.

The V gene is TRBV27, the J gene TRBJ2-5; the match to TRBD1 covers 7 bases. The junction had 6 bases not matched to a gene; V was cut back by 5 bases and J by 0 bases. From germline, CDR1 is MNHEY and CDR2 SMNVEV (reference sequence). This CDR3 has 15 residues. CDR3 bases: TGTGCCAGCAGTCCCGGGACAGCGTACCAAGAGACCCAGTACTTC. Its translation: CASSPGTAYQETQYF.

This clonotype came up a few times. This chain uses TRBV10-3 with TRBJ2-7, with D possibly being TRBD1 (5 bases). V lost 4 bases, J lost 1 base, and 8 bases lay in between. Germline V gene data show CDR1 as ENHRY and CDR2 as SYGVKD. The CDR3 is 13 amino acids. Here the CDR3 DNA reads TGTGCCATCAGTGGCAGGGTTTCCTACGAGCAGTACTTC. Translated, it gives CAISGRVSYEQYF.

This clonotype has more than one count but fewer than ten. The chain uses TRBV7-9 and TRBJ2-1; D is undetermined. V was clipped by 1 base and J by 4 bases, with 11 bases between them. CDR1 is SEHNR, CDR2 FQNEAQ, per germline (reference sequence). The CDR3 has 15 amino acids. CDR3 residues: CASSLEITSYNEQFF. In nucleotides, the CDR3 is TGTGCCAGCAGCTTAGAAATAACGAGTTACAATGAGCAGTTCTTC.

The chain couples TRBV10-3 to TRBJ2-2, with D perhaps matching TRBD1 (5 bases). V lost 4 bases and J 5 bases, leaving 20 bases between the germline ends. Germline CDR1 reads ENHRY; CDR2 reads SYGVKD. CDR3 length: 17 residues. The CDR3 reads CAISVIGLSRDTGELFF. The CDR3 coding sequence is TGTGCCATCAGTGTTATAGGTCTAAGCAGGGATACCGGGGAGCTGTTTTTT.

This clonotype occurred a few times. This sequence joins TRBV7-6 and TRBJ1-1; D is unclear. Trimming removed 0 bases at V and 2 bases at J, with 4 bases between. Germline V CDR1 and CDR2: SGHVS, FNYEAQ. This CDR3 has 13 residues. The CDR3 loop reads CASSLARNTEAFF. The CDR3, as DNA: TGTGCCAGCAGCTTAGCGAGAAACACTGAAGCTTTCTTT.

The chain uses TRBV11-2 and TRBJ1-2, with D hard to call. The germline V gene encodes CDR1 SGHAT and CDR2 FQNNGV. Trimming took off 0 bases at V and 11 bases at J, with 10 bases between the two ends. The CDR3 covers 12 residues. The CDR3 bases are TGTGCCAGCAGCTTAGACCGGTGGGGATACACCTTC. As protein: CASSLDRWGYTF.

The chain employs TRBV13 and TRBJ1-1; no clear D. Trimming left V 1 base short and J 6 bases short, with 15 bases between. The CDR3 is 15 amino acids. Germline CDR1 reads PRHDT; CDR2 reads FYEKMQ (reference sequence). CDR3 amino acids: CASSLVVGGGAEAFF. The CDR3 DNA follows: TGTGCCAGCAGCTTAGTTGTGGGAGGTGGCGCTGAAGCTTTCTTT. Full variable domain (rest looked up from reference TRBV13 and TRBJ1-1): AAGVIQSPRHLIKEKRETATLKCYPIPRHDTVYWYQQGPGQDPQFLISFYEKMQSDKGSIPDRFSAQQFSDYHSELNMSSLELGDSALYFCASSLVVGGGAEAFFGQGTRLTVV.

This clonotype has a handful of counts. Here the CDR3 reads CASSFPGLPNPPRGPQHF. In DNA, the CDR3 is TGCGCCAGCAGCTTTCCGGGACTCCCCAATCCTCCCCGGGGGCCCCAGCATTTT. The chain recombines TRBV5-1 with TRBJ1-5; tentative D call: TRBD1 (5 bases). The V gene lost 2 bases and the J gene lost 9 bases, with 27 bases spanning the gap. Germline V gives CDR1 SGHRS, CDR2 YFSETQ. The CDR3 has 18 amino acids.

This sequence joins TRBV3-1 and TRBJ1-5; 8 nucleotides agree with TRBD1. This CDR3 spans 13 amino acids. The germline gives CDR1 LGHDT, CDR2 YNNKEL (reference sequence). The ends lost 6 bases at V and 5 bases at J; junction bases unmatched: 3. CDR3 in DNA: TGTGCCAGCAGTCAGGGGGCATATCAGCCCCAGCATTTT. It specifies CASSQGAYQPQHF.

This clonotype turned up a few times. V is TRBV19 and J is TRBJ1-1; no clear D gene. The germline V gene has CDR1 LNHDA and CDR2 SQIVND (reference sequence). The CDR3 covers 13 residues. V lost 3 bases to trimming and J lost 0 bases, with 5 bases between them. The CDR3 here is CASSMEMNTEAFF. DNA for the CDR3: TGTGCCAGTAGTATGGAGATGAACACTGAAGCTTTCTTT.